The clone carrying this T cell receptor beta chain was observed a few times. What it recognizes is unknown. The sample originates from a study of cytomegalovirus exposure and HLA in healthy donors. Study-level information: An early data release held tens of millions of unique TCRs from HLA-typed donors.

CDR1 and CDR2 (germline): SGHRS, YFSETQ. Trimming cost V 4 bases and J 3 bases; bases outside gene matches: 6. The CDR3 has 15 residues. Study-wide results and limits: The later analysis indicated that the majority of CMV-associated TCR beta chains appeared HLA-restricted. TCR beta V segments were, for the most part, productive about 87% or about 30% of the time in an earlier analysis.

PCR primers comprised 60 Vbeta and 13 Jbeta primers. As originally analysed: Later work found 65 million to 100 million unique TCR beta chains, with 9 million to 13 million shared. Repertoires were generated with immunoSEQ multiplex PCR, while TCRdb's copy carries only in-frame clones and drops some. That table gives V, J and clone size, and the DNA gave D and trimming. The sample has 140,000 or so clones, around 10% seen once. The receptor comes from a male donor in good health and CMV-seronegative. Sequenced: PBMCs. The chain couples TRBV5-1 to TRBJ1-1; 10 positions agree with TRBD1. CDR3 sequence (DNA): TGCGCCAGCAGCACCGACGGACAGGGGGACACTGAAGCTTTCTTT. Encoded protein: CASSTDGQGDTEAFF.